This record covers a single TCR beta chain. The sample is drawn from a study of cytomegalovirus exposure and HLA in healthy donors. The PCR used 60 Vbeta and 13 Jbeta primers. Sequencing was performed with immunoSEQ multiplex PCR; in TCRdb, only in-frame clones are kept and a portion is missing. Of about 120,000 clones in the sample, 75% to 90% are singletons; the top ten hold 2.1%. J lost 7 bases, V lost 4 bases, and 11 bases had no gene match. The CDR3 sequence is 16 residues long. Germline-derived CDR1 and CDR2 are LGHNA and YSLEER. Sequenced input: PBMCs. The chain uses TRBV4-3 and TRBJ2-7, with 12 bases lining up with TRBD1. The TCR comes from a man younger than 45 in good health and CMV-seronegative. This chain's CDR3 is CASSRSARDRGREQYF. CDR3 DNA sequence: TGCGCCAGCAGCCGATCTGCCCGGGACAGGGGGCGAGAGCAGTACTTC.